The 8 T cell receptor beta chains below all came from one sample that was sequenced in a study of cytomegalovirus exposure and HLA in healthy donors. The PCR employed 60 Vbeta primers together with 13 Jbeta primers. Clones were sequenced by immunoSEQ multiplex PCR, and TCRdb holds only the in-frame ones, with some missing. Altogether over 110,000 clones are present, around 78% being singletons, with the ten largest covering about 6.8%. Sequenced sample: PBMCs. The receptors stem from a woman in her thirties or forties in good health and CMV-seropositive.

The genes are TRBV12-5 and TRBJ2-2; 11 bases are a match to TRBD1. This CDR3 is built from 17 residues. Germline lookup yields CDR1 LGHNT and CDR2 FRNRAP. DNA of the CDR3: TGTGCAAGTAGTAGAAGCCCCGGGACAGGGGGACCCGGGGAGCTGTTTTTT. This gives the protein CASSRSPGTGGPGELFF.

This clone was detected a few times. The chain links TRBV7-3 to TRBJ2-3; 12 bases fit TRBD2. The CDR3 is 14 amino acids. CDR1 SGHTA and CDR2 FQGTGA come from the germline V gene. J lost 6 bases, V lost 4 bases, and 2 bases had no gene match. CDR3 coding DNA: TGTGCCAGCAGCTCTAGCGGGAGGGCTGATACGCAGTATTTT. Protein: CASSSSGRADTQYF. The whole variable domain, filled in from reference TRBV7-3 and TRBJ2-3, reads GAGVSQTPSNKVTEKGKYVELRCDPISGHTALYWYRQSLGQGPEFLIYFQGTGAADDSGLPNDRFFAVRPEGSVSTLKIQRTERGDSAVYLCASSSSGRADTQYFGPGTRLTVL.

The chain uses TRBV28 and TRBJ2-3, with 15 bases fitting TRBD2. Germline V CDR1 and CDR2: MDHEN, SYDVKM. The CDR3 is made up of 17 amino acids. V was clipped by 5 bases and J by 2 bases; unmatched bases: 5. CDR3 sequence reads: CASSVGTSGRSTDTQYF. CDR3 nucleotide sequence: TGTGCCAGCAGTGTCGGGACTAGCGGGAGGTCCACAGATACGCAGTATTTT.

The V and J genes are TRBV7-9 and TRBJ2-3; the D gene is possibly TRBD2 (8 bases). V lost 3 bases and J lost 11, with 21 bases in between. The CDR3 is 15 amino acids. Germline V gene lookup returns CDR1 SEHNR and CDR2 FQNEAQ (reference sequence). CDR3 DNA sequence: TGTGCCAGCAGCTTCGACGGGACTAGGGGGCGGGAGCAGTATTTT. Translation gives CASSFDGTRGREQYF. Full variable domain (missing parts from reference TRBV7-9 and TRBJ2-3): DTGVSQNPRHKITKRGQNVTFRCDPISEHNRLYWYRQTLGQGPEFLTYFQNEAQLEKSRLLSDRFSAERPKGSFSTLEIQRTEQGDSAMYLCASSFDGTRGREQYFGPGTRLTVL.

The J gene is TRBJ2-3, the V gene TRBV6-6; D is unclear. Trimming removed 0 bases at V and 6 bases at J, with 7 bases between. Germline lookup yields CDR1 MNHNY and CDR2 SVGAGI (reference sequence). The CDR3 spans 13 residues. Here the CDR3 reads CASSYSMEDTQYF. Here the CDR3 DNA reads TGTGCCAGCAGTTACTCGATGGAGGATACGCAGTATTTT.

The V gene is TRBV28, the J gene TRBJ2-7, with 9 bases lining up with TRBD1. This CDR3 is 17 amino acids long. Germline lookup yields CDR1 MDHEN and CDR2 SYDVKM. Trimming took 1 base from V and 3 from J; bases not matched to a gene: 10. CDR3: CASSLFGGQGNNYEQYF. For the CDR3, the DNA is TGTGCCAGCAGTTTATTCGGGGGACAGGGTAATAACTACGAGCAGTACTTC.

This chain connects TRBV13 to TRBJ2-7, with 8 bases identical to TRBD2. The germline gives CDR1 PRHDT, CDR2 FYEKMQ (reference sequence). The CDR3 is made up of 15 amino acids. V lost 5 bases to trimming and J lost 1 base; unmatched junction nucleotides: 7. CDR3 protein: CASSPRRGDSYEQYF. CDR3 DNA sequence: TGTGCCAGCAGCCCTCGGCGGGGGGATTCCTACGAGCAGTACTTC.

This chain uses TRBV14 with TRBJ2-1, with TRBD2 matching 11 bases. This CDR3 has 15 amino acids. Trimming removed 3 bases from V and 7 bases from J; junction bases left unmatched: 5. The germline V gene encodes CDR1 SGHDN and CDR2 FVKESK. The CDR3 sequence is CASSQTSGKENEQFF. CDR3 coding DNA: TGTGCCAGCAGCCAGACTAGCGGGAAGGAGAATGAGCAGTTCTTC.